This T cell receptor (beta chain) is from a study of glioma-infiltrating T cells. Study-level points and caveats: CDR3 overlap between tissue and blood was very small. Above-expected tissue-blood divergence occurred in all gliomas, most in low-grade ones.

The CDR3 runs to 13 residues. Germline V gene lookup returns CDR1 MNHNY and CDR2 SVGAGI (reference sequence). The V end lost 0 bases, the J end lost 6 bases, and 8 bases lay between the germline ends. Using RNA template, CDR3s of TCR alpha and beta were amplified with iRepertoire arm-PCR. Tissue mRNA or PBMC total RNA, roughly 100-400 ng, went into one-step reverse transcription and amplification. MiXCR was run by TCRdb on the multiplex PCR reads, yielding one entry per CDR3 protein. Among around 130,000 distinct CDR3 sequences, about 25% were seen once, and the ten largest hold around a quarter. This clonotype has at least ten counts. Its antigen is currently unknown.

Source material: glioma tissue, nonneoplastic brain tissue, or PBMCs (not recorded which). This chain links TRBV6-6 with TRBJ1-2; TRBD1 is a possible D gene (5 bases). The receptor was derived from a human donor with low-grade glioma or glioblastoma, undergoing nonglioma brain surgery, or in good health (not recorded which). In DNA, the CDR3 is TGTGCCAGCAGTTACTCTGGAGGGGATGGCTACACCTTC. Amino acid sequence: CASSYSGGDGYTF.